Each of the 2 T cell receptor beta chains below was sequenced from the same sample in a study of blood T cell repertoires in COVID-19. The data were produced by immunoSEQ multiplex PCR, yet TCRdb's version contains in-frame clones alone and is incomplete. The sample yields some 270,000 clones, nearly 90% seen once. The sequencing input was PBMCs or T cells enriched from blood (not recorded which). Source of these receptors: a woman in her sixties who had recovered from COVID-19.

The V call is TRBV5-5, the J call TRBJ1-4; D ambiguous. Germline CDR1 reads SGHKS; CDR2 reads YYEKEE (reference sequence). The CDR3 has 14 residues. V was trimmed by 0 bases and J by 8 bases, leaving 11 bases between them. The CDR3 here is CASSLDGVREKLFF. Here the CDR3 DNA reads TGTGCCAGCAGCTTGGACGGGGTTAGGGAAAAACTGTTTTTT. The whole variable domain, remainder taken from reference TRBV5-5 and TRBJ1-4, is DAGVTQSPTHLIKTRGQQVTLRCSPISGHKSVSWYQQVLGQGPQFIFQYYEKEERGRGNFPDRFSARQFPNYSSELNVNALLLGDSALYLCASSLDGVREKLFFGSGTQLSVL.

The chain employs TRBV5-1 and TRBJ2-5, with TRBD2 matching over 9 bases. CDR1 SGHRS and CDR2 YFSETQ come from the germline V gene. J lost 2 bases, V lost 2 bases, and 7 bases had no gene match. The CDR3 covers 16 residues. The CDR3 loop is CASSFLAGTVQETQYF. In DNA, the CDR3 is TGCGCCAGCAGCTTTCTAGCGGGGACCGTTCAAGAGACCCAGTACTTC. Full variable domain (outside the CDR3, taken from reference TRBV5-1 and TRBJ2-5): KAGVTQTPRYLIKTRGQQVTLSCSPISGHRSVSWYQQTPGQGLQFLFEYFSETQRNKGNFPGRFSGRQFSNSRSEMNVSTLELGDSALYLCASSFLAGTVQETQYFGPGTRLLVL.